Each of the 8 T cell receptor beta chains below was sequenced from the same sample in a study of blood T cell repertoires in COVID-19. The protocol was immunoSEQ multiplex PCR, while the TCRdb copy is restricted to in-frame clones and leaves out a portion. Here the sample spans over 250,000 clones, approximately 90% being singletons. Sequencing was carried out using peripheral blood. These receptors originate from a woman between 45 and 65 years old with COVID-19, enrolled during active disease.

This clone was seen only once. The rearrangement joins TRBV5-1 to TRBJ1-2, with D possibly TRBD1 on 6 matching bases. The V and J ends lost 0 bases and 8 bases respectively, with 17 bases between them. This CDR3 spans 15 amino acids. Germline CDR1 SGHRS, CDR2 YFSETQ. CDR3 region: CASSLEGGGARGYTF. In nucleotides, the CDR3 is TGCGCCAGCAGCTTGGAAGGTGGGGGCGCGCGCGGCTACACCTTC.

V is TRBV11-2 and J is TRBJ2-7; the match to TRBD2 covers 11 bases. The CDR3 contains 15 residues. Germline CDR1 SGHAT, CDR2 FQNNGV. The V segment lost 5 bases and the J segment 4 bases; nucleotides outside the gene matches: 7. CDR3 in DNA: TGTGCCAGCAGCACCTTAGCGGGAGGGAAGTACGAGCAGTACTTC. Protein product: CASSTLAGGKYEQYF.

This clone occurred a few times. The chain has TRBV3-1 (or the pseudogene TRBV3-2) and TRBJ2-1; D might be TRBD2 (5 bases). The CDR3 totals 15 residues. Germline values: CDR1 LGHDT, CDR2 YNNKEL (reference sequence). V was clipped by 1 base and J by 4 bases, with 11 bases between them. CDR3: CASSQGRGGYNEQFF. The CDR3 DNA is TGTGCCAGCAGCCAAGGCAGAGGCGGGTACAATGAGCAGTTCTTC.

The rearrangement joins TRBV19 to TRBJ2-1; 12 positions agree with TRBD2. The CDR3 consists of 16 residues. The V segment lost 9 bases and the J segment 10 bases; nucleotides outside the gene matches: 16. Germline CDR1 LNHDA, CDR2 SQIVND (reference sequence). CDR3 sequence: CASQSLAGGLFAEQFF. CDR3 coding DNA: TGTGCCAGCCAATCCCTAGCGGGAGGGCTTTTCGCCGAGCAGTTCTTC. The full variable domain, with the rest looked up from reference TRBV19 and TRBJ2-1, is DGGITQSPKYLFRKEGQNVTLSCEQNLNHDAMYWYRQDPGQGLRLIYYSQIVNDFQKGDIAEGYSVSREKKESFPLTVTSAQKNPTAFYLCASQSLAGGLFAEQFFGPGTRLTVL.

This chain connects TRBV5-1 to TRBJ2-2, with TRBD2 matching 10 bases. The V gene end was trimmed by 4 bases and the J gene end by 5 bases; junction bases not matched to a gene: 11. The CDR3 has 17 residues. Germline loops: CDR1 SGHRS, CDR2 YFSETQ. Written as DNA, the CDR3 is TGCGCCAGCAGCACCTCCACTAGCGGGATGGGAACCGGGGAGCTGTTTTTT. Residues: CASSTSTSGMGTGELFF.

The V gene is TRBV11-2, the J gene TRBJ2-1, with 7 bases fitting TRBD1. V gave up 6 bases and J gave up 6 bases; unmatched junction bases: 11. The germline gives CDR1 SGHAT, CDR2 FQNNGV. This CDR3 contains 15 residues. CDR3 sequence (DNA): TGTGCCAGCAGGTCACAGGGACAGTCTGGCAATGAGCAGTTCTTC. Translation gives CASRSQGQSGNEQFF.

The chain uses TRBV19 and TRBJ2-1; 7 bases are a match to TRBD2. The ends lost 4 bases at V and 0 bases at J; junction bases unmatched: 3. CDR1 LNHDA and CDR2 SQIVND come from the germline V gene (reference sequence). There are 15 residues in the CDR3. In nucleotides, the CDR3 is TGTGCCAGTAGTAGTGGCGGGAGCTCCTACAATGAGCAGTTCTTC. This encodes CASSSGGSSYNEQFF.

The rearrangement uses TRBV5-1 and TRBJ2-3, with 8 bases that match TRBD2. CDR1 is SGHRS, CDR2 YFSETQ, per germline. The CDR3 is 14 amino acids. V dropped 3 bases and J dropped 3; count of bases not matched to a gene: 3. CDR3 protein: CASSSREGTDTQYF. The CDR3 nucleotides are TGCGCCAGCAGCTCCCGGGAGGGTACAGATACGCAGTATTTT.